This entry lists 6 T cell receptor beta chains sequenced from one sample in a study of T-cell memory formation after mild COVID-19. One entry per CDR3 protein, called by TCRdb with MiXCR from the 5' RACE reads. The sample carries over 300,000 distinct CDR3 sequences, about 20% recorded once. Sequenced sample: PBMCs or a T cell subset sorted from them (not recorded which). All receptors come from a man aged 18-30 years who had mild COVID-19 (a few samples of this study predate the infection). Cell type and time point are not known.

The rearrangement uses TRBV20-1 and TRBJ1-5, with D perhaps TRBD1 (6 bases). Trimming removed 3 bases from V and 7 bases from J, with 16 bases in between. The CDR3 has 14 amino acids. Germline V lookup: CDR1 DFQATT, CDR2 SNEGSKA (reference sequence). The CDR3 reads CSARVTGSGQPQHF. CDR3 coding DNA: TGCAGTGCTAGGGTGACAGGTTCGGGACAGCCCCAGCATTTT.

V is TRBV9 and J is TRBJ1-6; 8 bases match TRBD1. Germline V gene sequence: CDR1 SGDLS, CDR2 YYNGEE. J gave up 5 bases and V 5 bases, and 9 bases lay outside the gene matches. The CDR3 extends over 16 amino acids. The CDR3 is CASSRTPTGDNSPLHF. Here the CDR3 DNA reads TGTGCCAGCAGTCGTACTCCGACAGGGGATAATTCACCCCTCCACTTT.

This clonotype occurred a few times. V usage is TRBV5-1 and J usage is TRBJ1-2; tentatively, D is TRBD1 (5 bases). The CDR3 length is 14 residues. The V end was cut by 1 base, the J end by 5 bases, with 12 bases between. CDR1 and CDR2 from the germline V gene are SGHRS and YFSETQ. The CDR3 region has the DNA TGCGCCAGCAGCTTGACCGGGGCCTCGTATGGCTACACCTTC. Translated, it gives CASSLTGASYGYTF.

The gene calls are TRBV6-2 or TRBV6-3 and TRBJ1-1; no clear D gene. The germline V gene has CDR1 MNHEY and CDR2 SVGEGT. Between the trimmed V and J ends, which lost 2 bases and 4 bases, there was a span of 8 bases. The CDR3 is made up of 13 amino acids. In nucleotides, the CDR3 is TGTGCCAGCAGTTACCAGGTGGGCACTGAAGCTTTCTTT. Translated: CASSYQVGTEAFF.

This clonotype was seen only a few times. The chain links TRBV4-3 to TRBJ2-3, with a possible D match to TRBD2 (6 bases). V lost 5 bases and J 9 bases, leaving 15 bases between the germline ends. This CDR3 is built from 13 residues. Germline lookup yields CDR1 LGHNA and CDR2 YSLEER. In DNA form, the CDR3 reads TGCGCCAGCAGCGACGGGACTCCAGGGACGCAGTATTTT. It is translated as CASSDGTPGTQYF.

This clonotype was counted a few times. The chain employs TRBV7-9 and TRBJ1-1; no definite D call. The CDR3 consists of 14 residues. Trimming pared 2 bases from V and 6 bases from J, leaving 13 bases between. Germline CDR1 reads SEHNR; CDR2 reads FQNEAQ (reference sequence). CDR3 coding DNA: TGTGCCAGCAGCTTAATTAGGCTTAACCCTGAAGCTTTCTTT. Translation: CASSLIRLNPEAFF.